The rows below give T cell receptor beta chains drawn from one sample of a study of blood T cell repertoires in COVID-19. The repertoire was sequenced with immunoSEQ multiplex PCR; TCRdb's copy has only in-frame clones and lacks some. The table shows 200,000 to 250,000 clones, with around 87% occurring only once. The sequencing sample was made of PBMCs or T cells enriched from blood (not recorded which). The receptors originated from a man aged 30 to 39 who had been exposed to COVID-19. CDR3s include the opening cysteine and the closing phenylalanine or tryptophan. A D gene is named only where the DNA matches it firmly. Clone size is not always given. Where it is, it says once, few, many or a class for expanded clones.

TRBV4-1	TRBD2	-	TRBJ2-7	CASSQVSVGLVRGEQYF	TGCGCCAGCAGCCAAGTGAGTGTAGGACTAGTAAGGGGCGAGCAGTACTTC
TRBV3-1/TRBV3-2	-	-	TRBJ2-7	CASSQFSYEQYF	TGTGCCAGCAGCCAATTTAGCTACGAGCAGTACTTC
TRBV7-9	-	-	TRBJ1-4	CASSLAGRGVWNEKLFF	TGTGCCAGCAGCTTAGCGGGCAGGGGCGTCTGGAATGAAAAACTGTTTTTT
TRBV5-5	-	-	TRBJ2-7	CASSATGTGSDEQYF	TGTGCCAGCAGCGCCACCGGGACCGGGAGTGACGAGCAGTACTTC
TRBV24-1	TRBD1	-	TRBJ2-2	CATSDPRQGEGGELFF	TGTGCCACCAGTGATCCGCGACAGGGGGAGGGCGGGGAGCTGTTTTTT
TRBV11-2	-	-	TRBJ1-2	CASSAGYGYTF	TGTGCCAGTTCAGCGGGCTATGGCTACACCTTC
TRBV14	TRBD1	-	TRBJ2-2	CASSQARGTGELFF	TGTGCCAGCAGCCAAGCCAGGGGGACCGGGGAGCTGTTTTTT
TRBV12-3/TRBV12-4	-	-	TRBJ2-7	CASSLGSEQYF	TGTGCCAGCAGTTTGGGGAGCGAGCAGTACTTC
TRBV2	-	-	TRBJ2-5	CASSEVGAGGGETQYF	TGTGCCAGCAGTGAAGTCGGCGCAGGGGGAGGAGAGACCCAGTACTTC
TRBV29-1	TRBD1	-	TRBJ1-4	CSVEVDRGLTNEKLFF	TGCAGCGTTGAAGTGGACAGGGGGCTGACTAATGAAAAACTGTTTTTT
TRBV7-9	TRBD1	once	TRBJ1-1	CASLGQGRSEAFF	TGTGCCAGCCTAGGACAGGGGAGGTCTGAAGCTTTCTTT
TRBV15	TRBD1	-	TRBJ1-5	CATSLGDRGNQPQHF	TGTGCCACCAGCCTTGGGGACAGGGGAAATCAGCCCCAGCATTTT
TRBV4-1	-	-	TRBJ2-7	CASSGGRKPYEQYF	TGCGCCAGCAGCGGAGGAAGAAAACCCTACGAGCAGTACTTC
TRBV30	TRBD1	-	TRBJ1-3	CAWGPDRVPGNTIYF	TGTGCCTGGGGACCCGACAGGGTACCTGGAAACACCATATATTTT
TRBV19	-	-	TRBJ1-2	CASTLVLAPEHYGYTF	TGTGCCAGTACCCTTGTCTTGGCCCCCGAACACTATGGCTACACCTTC
TRBV5-1	TRBD2	-	TRBJ2-1	CASRPSGGPYNEQFF	TGCGCCAGTCGACCTAGCGGGGGTCCCTACAATGAGCAGTTCTTC
TRBV2	TRBD2	-	TRBJ2-7	CASSEIAGVHEQYF	TGTGCCAGCAGTGAAATAGCGGGGGTCCACGAGCAGTACTTC
TRBV11-3	TRBD2	-	TRBJ2-1	CASSLVLAGGQNEQFF	TGTGCCAGCAGCTTAGTCCTAGCGGGGGGGCAGAATGAGCAGTTCTTC
TRBV11-2	-	-	TRBJ1-4	CASSTGLGNEKLFF	TGTGCCAGCAGCACAGGGTTGGGTAATGAAAAACTGTTTTTT
TRBV2	TRBD2	-	TRBJ2-7	CASRGGTSGLYEQYF	TGTGCCAGCAGGGGGGGAACTAGCGGGCTTTACGAGCAGTACTTC
TRBV7-6	-	-	TRBJ1-2	CASSLEAGGQNRHYGYTF	TGTGCCAGCAGCTTAGAGGCCGGAGGACAGAACCGACACTATGGCTACACCTTC
TRBV4-2	TRBD1	-	TRBJ2-7	CASSQDRDRGSVYEQYF	TGTGCCAGCAGCCAAGATCGGGACAGGGGGTCCGTCTACGAGCAGTACTTC
TRBV5-1	-	-	TRBJ1-6	CASSRWGVTRGSPLHF	TGCGCCAGCAGCCGGTGGGGGGTTACTCGCGGTTCACCCCTCCACTTT
TRBV5-1	-	-	TRBJ1-5	CASSLAPDQPQHF	TGCGCCAGCAGCCTGGCCCCGGATCAGCCCCAGCATTTT
TRBV7-9	-	-	TRBJ1-2	CASSLMEGDYGYTF	TGTGCCAGCAGCCTAATGGAAGGGGATTATGGCTACACCTTC
TRBV14	TRBD1	-	TRBJ1-2	CASSPGTGAAGYTF	TGTGCCAGCAGCCCTGGGACAGGCGCTGCTGGCTACACCTTC